These T cell receptor beta chains were read from a single sample in a study of blood T cells in healthy people across ages. TCRdb itself ran the 5' RACE reads through MiXCR, one entry per CDR3 protein. The sample contains around 780,000 distinct CDR3 sequences, roughly 26% of which appear only once. This sample also belongs to another study, concerning T cells of mothers and their children.

The source material was blood. These receptors all come from a boy between 10 and 17 years old in good health. Both conserved end residues are part of each CDR3. D genes are given only for firm matches. Part of the rows lack a size; the others show once, few, many or a class for expanded clones.

j_call d_call v_call clone_size cdr3_aa cdr3_nt
TRBJ2-2 . TRBV7-3 . CASSLNGAGNSGELFF TGTGCCAGCAGCTTAAATGGGGCAGGGAACTCCGGGGAGCTGTTTTTT
TRBJ1-6 TRBD1 TRBV3-1 few CASSHRDRDLLLHF TGTGCCAGCAGCCACCGGGACAGGGACTTACTACTCCACTTT
TRBJ2-1 TRBD2 TRBV12-5 . CASGHTSGGVYNEQFF TGTGCTAGTGGTCACACTAGCGGGGGAGTATACAATGAGCAGTTCTTC
TRBJ2-3 TRBD1 TRBV20-1 few CSAYSGTDTDTQYF TGCAGTGCTTACTCCGGGACAGACACAGATACGCAGTATTTT
TRBJ1-2 . TRBV2 . CASSEAHGGYGYTF TGTGCCAGCAGTGAAGCGCATGGGGGCTACGGCTACACCTTC
TRBJ1-5 . TRBV4-2 few CASSQVEMYSNQPQHF TGTGCCAGCAGCCAAGTAGAAATGTATAGCAATCAGCCCCAGCATTTT
TRBJ1-4 TRBD1 TRBV29-1 few CSVDIGQGAANEKLFF TGCAGCGTTGACATAGGACAGGGGGCAGCTAATGAAAAACTGTTTTTT
TRBJ2-5 . TRBV30 few CAWEGQETQYF TGTGCCTGGGAAGGCCAGGAGACCCAGTACTTC
TRBJ2-7 . TRBV6-6 . CASSTTEWYF TGTGCCAGCAGTACCACGGAGTGGTACTTC
TRBJ1-1 . TRBV6-6 . CASSSRWEAGEKAFF TGTGCCAGCAGTTCGAGATGGGAGGCAGGGGAAAAAGCTTTCTTT
TRBJ2-3 TRBD2 TRBV6-1 . CASSRNPGTSGLTDTQYF TGTGCCAGCAGTCGAAACCCCGGGACTAGCGGGCTCACAGATACGCAGTATTTT
TRBJ2-5 . TRBV27 . CASRLDRVQETQYF TGTGCCAGCAGACTGGACAGAGTCCAAGAGACCCAGTACTTC
TRBJ2-5 . TRBV20-1 . CSATRAGSYEHYF TGCAGTGCTACCCGAGCGGGCTCCTACGAGCACTACTTC
TRBJ2-2 . TRBV6-5 . CASSAVGELFF TGTGCCAGCAGCGCGGTCGGGGAGCTGTTTTTT
TRBJ1-4 TRBD1 TRBV27 few CASSHRGRVEKLFF TGTGCCAGCAGTCACAGGGGGCGGGTTGAAAAACTGTTTTTT
TRBJ2-5 . TRBV27 . CASGRQETQYF TGTGCCAGCGGACGACAAGAGACCCAGTACTTC
TRBJ2-1 TRBD2 TRBV7-6 . CASSPTSGEYNEQFF TGTGCCAGCAGCCCGACTAGCGGAGAATACAATGAGCAGTTCTTC
TRBJ1-2 TRBD1 TRBV6-6 . CASSYGQANPNYGYTF TGTGCCAGCAGTTACGGACAGGCGAACCCTAACTATGGCTACACCTTC
TRBJ2-3 . TRBV29-1 few CSVTDGSSTDTQYF TGCAGTGTGACGGACGGGTCTAGCACAGATACGCAGTATTTT
TRBJ2-7 . TRBV15 few CATSRDVGNYEQYF TGTGCCACCAGCAGAGACGTCGGGAACTACGAGCAGTACTTC
TRBJ2-4 TRBD2 TRBV12-3/TRBV12-4 . CASSYSGGITKNIQYF TGTGCCAGCAGTTATAGCGGGGGGATTACCAAAAACATTCAGTACTTC
TRBJ1-1 . TRBV29-1 few CSAVGSGTVNTEAFF TGCAGCGCTGTTGGGTCCGGTACAGTGAACACTGAAGCTTTCTTT
TRBJ1-5 . TRBV10-3 . CAISPGPNRPNQPQHF TGTGCCATCAGTCCGGGACCCAATCGGCCCAATCAGCCCCAGCATTTT
TRBJ1-5 . TRBV2 few CASTEGVGGPDQPQHF TGTGCCAGCACCGAGGGGGTGGGGGGGCCAGATCAGCCCCAGCATTTT
TRBJ2-7 TRBD1 TRBV12-3/TRBV12-4 . CASSFDRESYEQYF TGTGCCAGCAGTTTCGACAGGGAGAGCTACGAGCAGTACTTC
TRBJ2-7 . TRBV12-3/TRBV12-4 few CASSPLGGLTYEQYF TGTGCCAGCAGCCCCCTGGGGGGCCTAACCTACGAGCAGTACTTC
TRBJ1-5 TRBD1 TRBV6-2/TRBV6-3 . CASSYQGEPQPQHF TGTGCCAGCAGTTACCAGGGGGAGCCCCAGCCCCAGCATTTT
TRBJ1-4 . TRBV11-2 . CASSLEGRLNEKLFF TGTGCCAGCAGCTTAGAGGGACGTCTTAATGAAAAACTGTTTTTT
TRBJ2-3 . TRBV7-3 few CASSPEGLLWGTDTQYF TGTGCCAGCAGCCCCGAGGGACTCTTGTGGGGCACAGATACGCAGTATTTT
TRBJ1-6 . TRBV5-6 . CASSPWMRDYNSPLHF TGTGCCAGCAGCCCCTGGATGCGGGACTATAATTCACCCCTCCACTTT
TRBJ2-3 TRBD2 TRBV5-1 . CASSLGLAGGPRTDTQYF TGCGCCAGCAGCCTTGGACTAGCGGGGGGGCCAAGGACAGATACGCAGTATTTT
TRBJ2-1 . TRBV10-3 . CAISFGTPAGEQFF TGTGCCATCAGCTTCGGGACTCCCGCCGGTGAGCAGTTCTTC
TRBJ1-3 . TRBV3-1 few CASSRQDRPAGNTIYF TGTGCCAGCAGCCGCCAGGACAGACCAGCAGGAAACACCATATATTTT
TRBJ1-1 . TRBV3-1 few CASSQDQGYTEAFF TGTGCCAGCAGCCAAGATCAGGGGTACACTGAAGCTTTCTTT
TRBJ2-7 . TRBV10-1 . CASGHSSYEQYF TGCGCCAGTGGGCACAGCTCCTACGAGCAGTACTTC
TRBJ2-3 . TRBV10-3 few CAISEAGVRDTQYF TGTGCCATCAGTGAGGCAGGGGTTAGAGATACGCAGTATTTT
TRBJ2-5 . TRBV4-2 few CASSQGARRRGETQYF TGTGCCAGCAGCCAAGGGGCTAGACGCCGTGGAGAGACCCAGTACTTC
TRBJ2-5 TRBD1 TRBV6-5 . CASSYSRDRVPGGVGTQYF TGTGCCAGCAGTTACTCGAGGGACAGGGTCCCGGGGGGTGTTGGGACCCAGTACTTC
TRBJ1-2 . TRBV3-1 few CASSPAPYGYTF TGTGCCAGCAGCCCCGCTCCCTATGGCTACACCTTC
TRBJ2-4 TRBD2 TRBV28 . CASTTSGVAKNIQYF TGTGCCAGCACGACTAGCGGGGTAGCCAAAAACATTCAGTACTTC
TRBJ2-2 . TRBV20-1 . CSARVNTGELFF TGCAGTGCTAGAGTGAACACCGGGGAGCTGTTTTTT
TRBJ2-1 TRBD2 TRBV7-6 few CASSPYGGGSYNEQFF TGTGCCAGCAGCCCCTACGGGGGAGGGTCCTACAATGAGCAGTTCTTC
TRBJ1-4 . TRBV6-6 . CASSYPGATNEKLFF TGTGCCAGCAGTTACCCGGGGGCAACTAATGAAAAACTGTTTTTT
TRBJ1-4 . TRBV11-2 few CASSLRPYNNEKLFF TGTGCCAGCAGCTTACGTCCTTACAATAATGAAAAACTGTTTTTT
TRBJ1-4 TRBD1 TRBV4-1 many CASSHLAGTAYEKLFF TGCGCCAGCAGCCACCTGGCCGGGACAGCCTATGAAAAACTGTTTTTT